What follows are 6 T cell receptor beta chains derived from one specimen sequenced in a study of blood T cell repertoires in COVID-19. Sequencing used immunoSEQ multiplex PCR; TCRdb keeps in-frame clones, though not all of them. The profile shows under 300,000 clones, 80% to 90% of them singletons. The sample was PBMCs or T cells enriched from blood (not recorded which). The receptor set was obtained from a woman under 30 who had recovered from COVID-19.

The chain carries TRBV12-3 or TRBV12-4 and TRBJ1-2, with D perhaps TRBD1 (6 bases). This CDR3 region has 13 residues. The V end was cut by 6 bases, the J end by 8 bases, with 16 bases between. The CDR3 is CASRSQGYYGYTF. DNA of the CDR3: TGTGCCAGCAGGTCTCAGGGGTATTACGGCTACACCTTC.

V gene TRBV27 combines with J gene TRBJ1-3, with TRBD1 matching over 8 bases. V lost 4 bases, J lost 3 bases, and 2 bases stayed unmatched. The CDR3 runs to 14 residues. Germline CDR1 is MNHEY and CDR2 is SMNVEV (reference sequence). The CDR3 spells CASSSGGFGNTIYF. CDR3 bases: TGTGCCAGCAGTTCAGGGGGCTTTGGAAACACCATATATTTT.

The chain joins TRBV2 to TRBJ1-5; tentative D call: TRBD1 (6 bases). Deletions cut 3 bases from V and 5 bases from J, with 11 bases between. Germline CDR1 SNHLY, CDR2 FYNNEI. CDR3 length: 14 amino acids. CDR3 in amino acids: CASSDESGDQPQHF. CDR3 in DNA: TGTGCCAGCAGTGACGAATCAGGGGATCAGCCCCAGCATTTT.

V gene TRBV10-3 combines with J gene TRBJ2-7, with 9 positions matching TRBD2. The junction had 6 bases not matched to a gene; V was cut back by 2 bases and J by 1 base. CDR3 size: 16 residues. Per germline, CDR1 ENHRY and CDR2 SYGVKD. The CDR3: CAISETSGRTSYEQYF. As DNA, the CDR3 is TGTGCCATCAGTGAGACTAGCGGGCGAACTTCCTACGAGCAGTACTTC.

The rearrangement joins TRBV10-2 to TRBJ1-1; perhaps TRBD1 as D (5 bases). With 6 bases removed from V and 1 base from J, the gap between germline ends came to 9 bases. The germline CDR1 and CDR2 sequences are WSHSY and SAAADI. The CDR3 has 13 amino acids. The CDR3 protein is CASRQVSNTEAFF. The CDR3 DNA reads as TGCGCCAGCAGACAGGTTTCGAACACTGAAGCTTTCTTT.

The chain couples TRBV3-1 (or the pseudogene TRBV3-2) to TRBJ1-5; TRBD1 might be the D (5 bases). This CDR3 is built from 18 residues. Trimming removed 5 bases at V and 2 bases at J, with 22 bases between. Germline V gives CDR1 LGHDT, CDR2 YNNKEL (reference sequence). This CDR3 is CASSIFIREQVGNQPQHF. In nucleotides, the CDR3 is TGTGCCAGCAGCATATTTATAAGGGAACAGGTGGGCAATCAGCCCCAGCATTTT.